The present TCR beta chain was sequenced within a study of early T cells in non-severe SARS-CoV-2 infection. After removal of 0 bases from V and 1 base from J, the junction contained 4 bases not matched to a gene. The length of the CDR3 is 17 residues. CDR1 DFQATT and CDR2 SNEGSKA come from the germline V gene (reference sequence). cDNA molecules, individually, were tagged with unique molecular identifiers. TCRdb re-derived calls from the 5' RACE reads in MiXCR, one entry per CDR3 protein. The sample records 70,000 or so distinct CDR3 sequences, over 9% being singletons. The specimen sequenced was whole blood. This chain connects TRBV20-1 to TRBJ2-2; 11 nucleotides line up with TRBD2. This sequence originates from an adult who was a healthcare worker with PCR-confirmed SARS-CoV-2 infection or an uninfected control (not recorded which). The CDR3 coding sequence is TGCAGTGCTAGAGATGCCCTAGCGGGGGGGAACACCGGGGAGCTGTTTTTT. Translation gives CSARDALAGGNTGELFF.